A selection of T cell receptor beta chains follows, all from one sample in a study of cytomegalovirus exposure and HLA in healthy donors. The assay was immunoSEQ multiplex PCR, and TCRdb's table has in-frame clones only and misses some. The sample lists 150,000 to 200,000 clones; 77% were seen once. Material for sequencing was PBMCs. These receptors were taken from a woman aged 55-69 years in good health and CMV-seropositive. CDR3s include the opening cysteine and the closing phenylalanine or tryptophan. A D gene is named only where the DNA matches it firmly. Where a row states a size, it is once, few, many or the class of an expanded clone; other rows omit it.

DNA: TGTGCCAGCAGGGTCTCGGGTAGTGGCAATCAGCCCCAGCATTTT
CDR3: CASRVSGSGNQPQHF
D: NA
J: TRBJ1-5
size: NA
V: TRBV6-5

DNA: TGTGCCAGCTCACCAAGTCAGGCACAACTGTTTTTT
CDR3: CASSPSQAQLFF
D: NA
J: TRBJ1-4
size: NA
V: TRBV18

DNA: TGTGCCAGTAGTCTCCGGGGGGATATCCCCTACGAGCAGTACTTC
CDR3: CASSLRGDIPYEQYF
D: TRBD2
J: TRBJ2-7
size: few
V: TRBV19

DNA: TGTGCCAGCAGCGTACCGGGGGATACGCAGTATTTT
CDR3: CASSVPGDTQYF
D: NA
J: TRBJ2-3
size: once
V: TRBV9

DNA: TGTGCCTGGATTCAGGGGAAAGCTTTCTTT
CDR3: CAWIQGKAFF
D: NA
J: TRBJ1-1
size: few
V: TRBV30

DNA: TGTGCCAGCAGCTTAGGGAGATTAATGCTCAGCTCCTATAATTCACCCCTCCACTTT
CDR3: CASSLGRLMLSSYNSPLHF
D: NA
J: TRBJ1-6
size: NA
V: TRBV7-2

DNA: TGTGCCAGCTCGTGGGAGGGGAGATACGAGCAGTTCTTC
CDR3: CASSWEGRYEQFF
D: TRBD2
J: TRBJ2-1
size: NA
V: TRBV18

DNA: TGCGCCAGCAAACTGGGGGCTGGCTACAATGAGCAGTTCTTC
CDR3: CASKLGAGYNEQFF
D: NA
J: TRBJ2-1
size: NA
V: TRBV5-1

DNA: TGTGCCAGCAGCTTACGGTCCGGGGCTAATGAAAAACTGTTTTTT
CDR3: CASSLRSGANEKLFF
D: NA
J: TRBJ1-4
size: once
V: TRBV7-9

DNA: TGTGCCAGCAGTTCAGAGGATGAAAAACTGTTTTTT
CDR3: CASSSEDEKLFF
D: NA
J: TRBJ1-4
size: few
V: TRBV28

DNA: TGCGCCAGCAGCTTTTCGGAGAGCAACCCCCAAGAGACCCAGTACTTC
CDR3: CASSFSESNPQETQYF
D: NA
J: TRBJ2-5
size: NA
V: TRBV5-1

DNA: TGTGCCAGCAGTTTGGGGACATCCGGTAACTATGGCTACACCTTC
CDR3: CASSLGTSGNYGYTF
D: NA
J: TRBJ1-2
size: NA
V: TRBV28

DNA: TGTGCCAGCAGTGAAATGGCACAGGGTAGTACTCAGCCCCAGCATTTT
CDR3: CASSEMAQGSTQPQHF
D: NA
J: TRBJ1-5
size: NA
V: TRBV6-1

DNA: TGTGCCAGCAGCTTGGGGACAGCTTCCTACGAGCAGTACTTC
CDR3: CASSLGTASYEQYF
D: TRBD1
J: TRBJ2-7
size: NA
V: TRBV7-2

DNA: TGTGCCAGCTCTCGTGGAGAAGGAGTAATTACCTATGGCTACACCTTC
CDR3: CASSRGEGVITYGYTF
D: NA
J: TRBJ1-2
size: NA
V: TRBV2

DNA: TGTGCCAGCAGCCTAGACAGCACAGATACGCAGTATTTT
CDR3: CASSLDSTDTQYF
D: NA
J: TRBJ2-3
size: NA
V: TRBV6-4

DNA: TGTGCCAGCAGCAAAGCGCCGGGGTATAGCAATCAGCCCCAGCATTTT
CDR3: CASSKAPGYSNQPQHF
D: NA
J: TRBJ1-5
size: NA
V: TRBV21-1

DNA: TGTGCCAGCAGCTTAGCTGGGACAGACTACGAGCAGTACTTC
CDR3: CASSLAGTDYEQYF
D: TRBD1
J: TRBJ2-7
size: NA
V: TRBV7-2

DNA: TGCGCCAGCAGCCAAGAGGCTTACACTGAAGCTTTCTTT
CDR3: CASSQEAYTEAFF
D: NA
J: TRBJ1-1
size: NA
V: TRBV4-1

DNA: TGTGCCAGCAGTTTACCCACAGGGTACTATGGCTACACCTTC
CDR3: CASSLPTGYYGYTF
D: NA
J: TRBJ1-2
size: NA
V: TRBV28

DNA: TGTGCCAGCAGCTTAGATACTTCCTACGAGCAGTACTTC
CDR3: CASSLDTSYEQYF
D: NA
J: TRBJ2-7
size: NA
V: TRBV7-8

DNA: TGTGCCTGGAGTGTACTTAAAGGGGTATCCCAGTACTTC
CDR3: CAWSVLKGVSQYF
D: NA
J: TRBJ2-5
size: NA
V: TRBV30

DNA: TGTGCCAGCAGCTTATCAAGCCTCTCCTACGAGCAGTACTTC
CDR3: CASSLSSLSYEQYF
D: NA
J: TRBJ2-7
size: NA
V: TRBV7-2